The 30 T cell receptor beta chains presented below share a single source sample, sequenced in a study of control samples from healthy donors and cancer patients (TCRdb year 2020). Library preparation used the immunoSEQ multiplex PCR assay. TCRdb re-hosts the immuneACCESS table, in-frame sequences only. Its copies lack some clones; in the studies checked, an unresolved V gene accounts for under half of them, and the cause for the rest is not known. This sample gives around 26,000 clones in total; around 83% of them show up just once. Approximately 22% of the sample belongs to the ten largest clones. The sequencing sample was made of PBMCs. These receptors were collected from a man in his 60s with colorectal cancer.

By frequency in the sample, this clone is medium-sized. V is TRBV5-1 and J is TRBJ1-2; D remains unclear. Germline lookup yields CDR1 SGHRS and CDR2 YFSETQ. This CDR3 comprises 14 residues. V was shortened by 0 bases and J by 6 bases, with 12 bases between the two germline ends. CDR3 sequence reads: CASSLAEQLDGYTF. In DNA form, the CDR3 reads TGCGCCAGCAGCTTGGCCGAACAGTTGGATGGCTACACCTTC.

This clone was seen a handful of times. The CDR3 nucleotides read TGCGCCAGCAGCTTGTCTCTAGCGGGTGACAATGAGCAGTTCTTC. Translation gives CASSLSLAGDNEQFF. V and J are TRBV5-1 and TRBJ2-1; the match to TRBD2 covers 8 bases. V lost 1 base, J lost 5 bases, and 5 bases stayed unmatched. Looked up from germline, CDR1 is SGHRS and CDR2 is YFSETQ. The CDR3 runs 15 residues.

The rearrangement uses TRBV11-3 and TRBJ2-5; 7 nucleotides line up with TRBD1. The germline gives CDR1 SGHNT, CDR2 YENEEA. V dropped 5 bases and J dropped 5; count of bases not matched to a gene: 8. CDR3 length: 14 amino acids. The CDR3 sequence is CASSNPGTEETQYF. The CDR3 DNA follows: TGTGCCAGCAGCAACCCCGGGACAGAGGAGACCCAGTACTTC.

The CDR3 sequence is CATRTGLGNQPQHF. In DNA form, the CDR3 reads TGTGCCACTAGGACAGGGCTCGGCAATCAGCCCCAGCATTTT. The chain employs TRBV19 and TRBJ1-5; TRBD1 aligns across 8 bases. Germline-derived CDR1 and CDR2 are LNHDA and SQIVND (reference sequence). J gave up 2 bases and V 10 bases, and 7 bases lay outside the gene matches. The CDR3 runs to 14 residues. Complete variable domain (other parts from reference TRBV19 and TRBJ1-5): DGGITQSPKYLFRKEGQNVTLSCEQNLNHDAMYWYRQDPGQGLRLIYYSQIVNDFQKGDIAEGYSVSREKKESFPLTVTSAQKNPTAFYLCATRTGLGNQPQHFGDGTRLSIL.

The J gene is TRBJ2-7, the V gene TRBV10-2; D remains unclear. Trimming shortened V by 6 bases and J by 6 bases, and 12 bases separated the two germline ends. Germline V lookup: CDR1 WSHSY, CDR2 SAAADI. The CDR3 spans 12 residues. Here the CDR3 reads CASRYLQSEQYF. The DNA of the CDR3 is TGCGCCAGCAGGTACTTACAGAGCGAGCAGTACTTC.

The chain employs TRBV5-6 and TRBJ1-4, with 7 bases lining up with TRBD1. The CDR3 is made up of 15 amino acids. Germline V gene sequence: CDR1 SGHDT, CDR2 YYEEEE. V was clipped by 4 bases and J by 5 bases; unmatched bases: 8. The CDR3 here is CASSSRDRLNEKLFF. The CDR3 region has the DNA TGTGCCAGCAGCAGCCGGGACAGACTAAATGAAAAACTGTTTTTT.

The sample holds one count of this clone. The CDR3 reads CASSQGGRGAFF. The CDR3 DNA is TGTGCCAGCAGCCAAGGGGGGCGCGGAGCTTTCTTT. J is TRBJ1-1 and V is TRBV3-1 (or the pseudogene TRBV3-2); possible D gene TRBD1, 6 bases. The CDR3 consists of 12 residues. Trimming pared 1 base from V and 10 bases from J, leaving 10 bases between. The germline CDR1 and CDR2 sequences are LGHDT and YNNKEL (reference sequence).

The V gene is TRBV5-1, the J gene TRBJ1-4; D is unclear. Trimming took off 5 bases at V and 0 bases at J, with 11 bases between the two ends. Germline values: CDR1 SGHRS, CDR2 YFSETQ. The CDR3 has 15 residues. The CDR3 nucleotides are TGCGCCAGCAGGTTGTTGCTTGCAACTAATGAAAAACTGTTTTTT. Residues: CASRLLLATNEKLFF.

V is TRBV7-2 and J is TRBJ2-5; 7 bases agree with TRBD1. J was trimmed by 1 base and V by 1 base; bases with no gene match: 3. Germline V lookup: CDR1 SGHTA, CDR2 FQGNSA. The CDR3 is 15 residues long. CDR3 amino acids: CASSLVTGIQETQYF. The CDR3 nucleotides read TGTGCCAGCAGCTTAGTGACAGGGATCCAAGAGACCCAGTACTTC.

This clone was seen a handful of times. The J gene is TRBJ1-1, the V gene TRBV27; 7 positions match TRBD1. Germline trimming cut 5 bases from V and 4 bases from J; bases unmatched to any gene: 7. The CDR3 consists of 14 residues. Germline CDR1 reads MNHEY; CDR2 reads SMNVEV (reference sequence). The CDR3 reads CASSTQGLGTEAFF. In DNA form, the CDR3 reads TGTGCCAGCAGTACACAGGGGTTAGGCACTGAAGCTTTCTTT.

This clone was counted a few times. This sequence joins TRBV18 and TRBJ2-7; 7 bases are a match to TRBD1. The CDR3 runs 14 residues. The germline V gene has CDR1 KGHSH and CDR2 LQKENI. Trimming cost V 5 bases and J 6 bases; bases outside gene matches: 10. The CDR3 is CASSSFDRAGEQYF. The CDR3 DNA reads TGTGCCAGCTCATCTTTTGACAGGGCTGGCGAGCAGTACTTC.

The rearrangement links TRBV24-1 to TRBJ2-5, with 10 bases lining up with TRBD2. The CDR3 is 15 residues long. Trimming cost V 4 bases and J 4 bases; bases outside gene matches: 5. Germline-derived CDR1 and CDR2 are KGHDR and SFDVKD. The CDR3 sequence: CATSDPLAGGETQYF. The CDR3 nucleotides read TGTGCCACCAGTGACCCGTTAGCGGGGGGAGAGACCCAGTACTTC.

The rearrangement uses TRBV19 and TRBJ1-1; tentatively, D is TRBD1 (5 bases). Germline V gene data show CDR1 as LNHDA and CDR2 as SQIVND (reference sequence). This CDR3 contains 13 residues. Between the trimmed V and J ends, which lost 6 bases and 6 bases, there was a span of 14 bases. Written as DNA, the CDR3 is TGTGCCAGTAGGGGGGGTTTAACGGCTGAAGCTTTCTTT. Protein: CASRGGLTAEAFF.

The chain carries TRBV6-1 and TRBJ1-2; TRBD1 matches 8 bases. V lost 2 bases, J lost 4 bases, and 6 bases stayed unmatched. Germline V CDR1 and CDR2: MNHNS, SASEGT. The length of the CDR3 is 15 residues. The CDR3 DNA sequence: TGTGCCAGCAGTGAAAGGACAGGGAAGACCTATGGCTACACCTTC. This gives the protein CASSERTGKTYGYTF.

This CDR3 reads CASTLTGVNTGELFF. CDR3 in DNA: TGCGCCAGCACTCTTACGGGGGTGAACACCGGGGAGCTGTTTTTT. The J gene is TRBJ2-2, the V gene TRBV5-1; possibly TRBD2 for D (6 bases). V was cut by 6 bases and J by 1 base, with 13 bases left in between. Germline V CDR1 and CDR2: SGHRS, YFSETQ. This CDR3 has 15 residues.

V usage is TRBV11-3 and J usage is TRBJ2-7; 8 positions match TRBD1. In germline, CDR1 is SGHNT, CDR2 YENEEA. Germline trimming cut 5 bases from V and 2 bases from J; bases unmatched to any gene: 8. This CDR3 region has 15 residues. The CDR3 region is CASSRKSGGPYEQYF. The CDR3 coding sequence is TGTGCCAGCAGCCGTAAATCAGGGGGCCCCTACGAGCAGTACTTC.

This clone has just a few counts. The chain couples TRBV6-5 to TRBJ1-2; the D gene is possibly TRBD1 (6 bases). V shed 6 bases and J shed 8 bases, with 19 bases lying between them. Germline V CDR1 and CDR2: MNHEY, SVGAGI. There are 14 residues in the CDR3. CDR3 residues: CASSRGTPEGGYTF. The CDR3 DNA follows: TGTGCCAGCAGCCGCGGGACACCCGAGGGAGGCTACACCTTC.

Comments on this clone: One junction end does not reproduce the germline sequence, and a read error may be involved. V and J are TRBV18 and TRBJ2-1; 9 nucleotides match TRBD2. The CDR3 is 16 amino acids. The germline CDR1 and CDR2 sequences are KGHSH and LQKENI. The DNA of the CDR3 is TGTGCCAGCTCACAACCTAGCGGGGTAACCTACTATGAGCAGTTCTTC. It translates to CASSQPSGVTYYEQFF.

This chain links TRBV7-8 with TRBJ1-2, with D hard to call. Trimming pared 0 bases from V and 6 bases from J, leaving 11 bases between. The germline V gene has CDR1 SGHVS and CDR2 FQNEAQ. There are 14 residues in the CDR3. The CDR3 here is CASSLAAVYDGYTF. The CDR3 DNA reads TGTGCCAGCAGCTTAGCTGCGGTATACGATGGCTACACCTTC.

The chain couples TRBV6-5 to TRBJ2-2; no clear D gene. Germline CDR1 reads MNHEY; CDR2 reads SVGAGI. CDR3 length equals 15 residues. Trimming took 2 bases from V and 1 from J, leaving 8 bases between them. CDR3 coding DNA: TGTGCCAGCAGTTACAGGCAGAGGAACACCGGGGAGCTGTTTTTT. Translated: CASSYRQRNTGELFF.

The CDR3 DNA reads as TGTGCCAGCAGCGAACAGGGGAACGATGAAAAACTGTTTTTT. It codes for CASSEQGNDEKLFF. The chain has TRBV5-5 and TRBJ1-4, with 7 bases that match TRBD1. V dropped 4 bases and J dropped 6; count of bases not matched to a gene: 6. Germline CDR1 reads SGHKS; CDR2 reads YYEKEE (reference sequence). The CDR3 has 14 residues.

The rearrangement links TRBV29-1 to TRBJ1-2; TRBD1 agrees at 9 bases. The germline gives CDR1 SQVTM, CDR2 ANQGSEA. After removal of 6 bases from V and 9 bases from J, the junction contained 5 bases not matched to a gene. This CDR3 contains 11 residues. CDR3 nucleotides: TGCAGCGTGCCGGGACAGGGAAGCTACACCTTC. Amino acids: CSVPGQGSYTF.

For the CDR3, the DNA is TGTGCCAGCAGCTTGGAAGGGCCTGGGGCCAACGTCCTGACTTTC. Amino acids: CASSLEGPGANVLTF. V is TRBV5-4 and J is TRBJ2-6; D is unresolved. V lost 0 bases, J lost 2 bases, and 6 bases lay in between. The germline V gene encodes CDR1 SGHNT and CDR2 YYREEE (reference sequence). The CDR3 length is 15 residues.

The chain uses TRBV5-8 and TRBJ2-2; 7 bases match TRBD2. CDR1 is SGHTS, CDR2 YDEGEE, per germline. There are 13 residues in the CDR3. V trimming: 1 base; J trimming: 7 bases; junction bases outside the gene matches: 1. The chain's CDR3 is CASSLREGGELFF. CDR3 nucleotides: TGTGCCAGCAGCTTGAGGGAGGGCGGGGAGCTGTTTTTT.

The CDR3 coding sequence is TGTGCCAGCAGTAAAAGACCGGGACTAGCGCTCTCCTACGAGCAGTACTTC. Translation gives CASSKRPGLALSYEQYF. The chain employs TRBV13 and TRBJ2-7; 10 bases are shared with TRBD2. The V and J ends lost 6 bases and 0 bases, in that order; junction bases with no gene match: 11. The germline V gene encodes CDR1 PRHDT and CDR2 FYEKMQ (reference sequence). The CDR3 extends over 17 amino acids.

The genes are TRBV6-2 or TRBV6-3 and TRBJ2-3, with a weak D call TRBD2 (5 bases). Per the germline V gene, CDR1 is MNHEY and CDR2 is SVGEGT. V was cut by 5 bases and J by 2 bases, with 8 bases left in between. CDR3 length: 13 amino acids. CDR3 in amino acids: CASSLRDTDTQYF. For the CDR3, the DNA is TGTGCCAGCAGTCTCCGGGACACAGATACGCAGTATTTT.

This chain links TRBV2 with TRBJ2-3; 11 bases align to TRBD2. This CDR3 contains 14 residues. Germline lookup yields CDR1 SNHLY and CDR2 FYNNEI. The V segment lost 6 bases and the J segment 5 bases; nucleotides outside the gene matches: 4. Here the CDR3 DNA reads TGTGCCAGCAGGCTACTAGCGGGGGAAGATACGCAGTATTTT. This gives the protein CASRLLAGEDTQYF.

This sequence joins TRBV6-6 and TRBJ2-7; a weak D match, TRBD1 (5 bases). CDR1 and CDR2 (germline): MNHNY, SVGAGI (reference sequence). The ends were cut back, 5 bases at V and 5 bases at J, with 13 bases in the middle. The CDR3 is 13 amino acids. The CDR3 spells CASSPRAVNEQYV. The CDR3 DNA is TGTGCCAGCAGTCCCAGGGCGGTCAACGAGCAGTACGTC.

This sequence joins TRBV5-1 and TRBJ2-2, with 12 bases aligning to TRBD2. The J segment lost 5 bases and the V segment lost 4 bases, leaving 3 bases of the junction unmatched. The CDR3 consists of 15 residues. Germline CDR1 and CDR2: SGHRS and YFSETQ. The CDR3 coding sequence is TGCGCCAGCAGCCTCGGGACTAGCGGGACCGGGGAGCTGTTTTTT. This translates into CASSLGTSGTGELFF.

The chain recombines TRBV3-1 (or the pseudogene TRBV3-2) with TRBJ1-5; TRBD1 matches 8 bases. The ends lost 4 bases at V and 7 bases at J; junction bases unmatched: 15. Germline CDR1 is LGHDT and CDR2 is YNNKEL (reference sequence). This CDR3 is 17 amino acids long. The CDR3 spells CASSPGHWTGIYQPQHF. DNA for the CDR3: TGTGCCAGCAGCCCAGGGCATTGGACAGGGATATACCAGCCCCAGCATTTT.